This passage covers 15 T cell receptor beta chains from one sample sequenced in a study of CD8 T cells in Susac syndrome. Random hexamers were used to reverse transcribe 0.5 to 1 ug of RNA. MiXCR, run by TCRdb on the immunoSEQ multiplex PCR reads, gives a single entry per CDR3 protein. The table includes around 200,000 distinct CDR3 sequences, approximately 95% detected once. Specimen: CD4+ T cells from PBMCs. All receptors come from a human donor with multiple sclerosis.

The chain combines TRBV27 with TRBJ2-7; D may be TRBD1 (5 bases). Deletions cut 3 bases from V and 5 bases from J, with 14 bases between. This CDR3 has 14 amino acids. Germline values: CDR1 MNHEY, CDR2 SMNVEV (reference sequence). This chain's CDR3 is CASSLQGYRDEQYF. The CDR3 DNA reads as TGTGCCAGCAGTTTGCAGGGTTATAGGGACGAGCAGTACTTC.

The chain combines TRBV5-1 with TRBJ2-1; 8 positions match TRBD2. The CDR3 contains 15 residues. V trimming: 3 bases; J trimming: 9 bases; junction bases outside the gene matches: 11. Germline CDR1 and CDR2: SGHRS and YFSETQ. The CDR3 loop reads CASSSLTGGQGEQFF. The CDR3 DNA sequence: TGCGCCAGCAGCTCCCTGACGGGGGGGCAGGGTGAGCAGTTCTTC.

The chain combines TRBV9 with TRBJ2-3, with 10 bases matching TRBD2. CDR1 is SGDLS, CDR2 YYNGEE, per germline. CDR3 length: 15 amino acids. V lost 2 bases, J lost 5 bases, and 5 bases stayed unmatched. The CDR3 loop reads CASSVSGGPEDTQYF. The CDR3 region has the DNA TGTGCCAGCAGCGTTAGCGGGGGGCCCGAAGATACGCAGTATTTT.

The rearrangement joins TRBV20-1 to TRBJ2-4; no definite D call. The CDR3 sequence is 11 residues long. The V gene lost 6 bases and the J gene lost 9 bases, with 12 bases spanning the gap. CDR1 and CDR2 (germline): DFQATT, SNEGSKA (reference sequence). The CDR3 protein is CSAQFGPIQYF. CDR3 in DNA: TGCAGTGCCCAATTCGGGCCCATTCAGTACTTC.

The V call is TRBV9, the J call TRBJ2-1, with unresolved D. CDR1 and CDR2 (germline): SGDLS, YYNGEE. This CDR3 contains 15 residues. V was trimmed by 0 bases and J by 3 bases, leaving 10 bases between them. The CDR3 sequence is CASSVAGRYYNEQFF. In DNA form, the CDR3 reads TGTGCCAGCAGCGTAGCTGGGCGATACTACAATGAGCAGTTCTTC.

This clonotype was seen only once. J is TRBJ1-6 and V is TRBV12-3 or TRBV12-4; D is perhaps TRBD1 (5 bases). The CDR3 length is 12 residues. The ends were cut back, 2 bases at V and 11 bases at J, with 7 bases in the middle. CDR3 sequence reads: CASSLRGAPLHF. The CDR3 DNA reads TGTGCCAGCAGTTTACGGGGGGCACCCCTCCACTTT.

The rearrangement joins TRBV20-1 to TRBJ2-6, with D unclear. Germline V gene lookup returns CDR1 DFQATT and CDR2 SNEGSKA (reference sequence). The CDR3 consists of 14 residues. The V and J ends lost 3 bases and 3 bases respectively, with 9 bases between them. CDR3 in amino acids: CSASAVGGANVLTF. DNA of the CDR3: TGCAGTGCTAGCGCGGTTGGTGGGGCCAACGTCCTGACTTTC.

The gene calls are TRBV12-3 or TRBV12-4 and TRBJ2-7; 11 bases are a match to TRBD2. The CDR3 runs 13 residues. Germline trimming cut 5 bases from V and 3 bases from J; bases unmatched to any gene: 0. CDR3 sequence reads: CASSTSGGYEQYF. In DNA form, the CDR3 reads TGTGCCAGCAGTACTAGCGGGGGCTACGAGCAGTACTTC.

This clonotype was observed once. This chain links TRBV20-1 with TRBJ2-5, with 7 bases aligning to TRBD2. This CDR3 comprises 15 residues. Germline CDR1 reads DFQATT; CDR2 reads SNEGSKA (reference sequence). The V and J ends lost 2 bases and 8 bases, in that order; junction bases with no gene match: 14. This CDR3 reads CSARPQGGGISTQYF. The CDR3 DNA is TGCAGTGCTAGACCCCAGGGCGGGGGAATAAGTACCCAGTACTTC.

The chain is built from TRBV12-3 or TRBV12-4 and TRBJ2-7; maybe TRBD1 (6 bases). The CDR3 loop spans 12 amino acids. V was trimmed by 4 bases and J by 7 bases, leaving 11 bases between them. In DNA form, the CDR3 reads TGTGCCAGCAGTTCTCAGGGGTTTGAGCAGTACTTC. Translated, it gives CASSSQGFEQYF.

This chain connects TRBV9 to TRBJ1-2; D not certain. CDR1 is SGDLS and CDR2 is YYNGEE in the germline V gene. V dropped 3 bases and J dropped 0 bases, with 12 bases sitting between them. This CDR3 has 15 amino acids. This CDR3 is CASSATLASNYGYTF. For the CDR3, the DNA is TGTGCCAGCAGCGCGACTCTGGCCTCTAACTATGGCTACACCTTC.

The CDR3 is CASSVGLNNEKLFF. CDR3 sequence (DNA): TGTGCCAGCAGCGTTGGACTGAATAATGAAAAACTGTTTTTT. The chain recombines TRBV9 with TRBJ1-4; no firm D call. Trimming removed 2 bases at V and 4 bases at J, with 9 bases between. The CDR3 contains 14 residues. Germline values: CDR1 SGDLS, CDR2 YYNGEE.

This chain joins TRBV5-1 and TRBJ2-1; 15 bases match TRBD2. The CDR3 extends over 17 amino acids. Per the germline V gene, CDR1 is SGHRS and CDR2 is YFSETQ. Trimming took 4 bases from V and 9 from J; bases not matched to a gene: 11. CDR3 sequence: CASSIGLAGGPSGEQFF. The CDR3 DNA sequence: TGCGCCAGCAGCATAGGACTAGCGGGGGGGCCGTCTGGTGAGCAGTTCTTC.

The chain couples TRBV29-1 to TRBJ2-3; D might be TRBD1 (5 bases). The V and J ends lost 1 base and 1 base respectively, with 12 bases between them. This CDR3 region has 15 residues. Germline V gene data show CDR1 as SQVTM and CDR2 as ANQGSEA. The CDR3 DNA sequence: TGCAGCGTTGAAGCTGCAGGGTGGGGCACAGATACGCAGTATTTT. This codes for CSVEAAGWGTDTQYF.

The chain is built from TRBV9 and TRBJ1-3; D is unclear. V dropped 3 bases and J dropped 1 base, with 11 bases sitting between them. The CDR3 totals 15 residues. Looked up from germline, CDR1 is SGDLS and CDR2 is YYNGEE. The CDR3 DNA is TGTGCCAGCAGCGGACACGGAGCGTCTGGAAACACCATATATTTT. Protein sequence: CASSGHGASGNTIYF.